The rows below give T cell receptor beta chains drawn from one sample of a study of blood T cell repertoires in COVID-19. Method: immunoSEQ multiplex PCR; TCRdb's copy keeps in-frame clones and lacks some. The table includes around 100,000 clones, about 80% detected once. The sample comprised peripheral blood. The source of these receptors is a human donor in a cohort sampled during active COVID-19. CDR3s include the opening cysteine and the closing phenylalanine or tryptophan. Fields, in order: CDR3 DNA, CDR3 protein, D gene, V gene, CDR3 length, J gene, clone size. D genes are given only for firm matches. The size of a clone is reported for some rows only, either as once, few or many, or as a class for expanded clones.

DNA: TGTGCCAGCTCACAGTCAGGGGTAGAAGAGACCCAGTACTTC
CDR3: CASSQSGVEETQYF
D: NA
V: TRBV18
length: 14
J: TRBJ2-5
size: NA

DNA: TGTGCCAGCAGTTACTCGGCAGGCTTGGATCAGCCCCAGCATTTT
CDR3: CASSYSAGLDQPQHF
D: NA
V: TRBV6-5
length: 15
J: TRBJ1-5
size: NA

DNA: TGCGCCAGCAGCTTGGTCGGGGGGCGAACCGGAAACACCATATATTTT
CDR3: CASSLVGGRTGNTIYF
D: NA
V: TRBV5-1
length: 16
J: TRBJ1-3
size: NA

DNA: TGTGCCACCAGTGATCCAGCGGGGGGTCGGGAGAAGACCCAGTACTTC
CDR3: CATSDPAGGREKTQYF
D: TRBD2
V: TRBV24-1
length: 16
J: TRBJ2-5
size: NA

DNA: TGTGCCAGCAGTAGGGAGTTCTATGGCTACACCTTC
CDR3: CASSREFYGYTF
D: NA
V: TRBV5-8
length: 12
J: TRBJ1-2
size: few

DNA: TGCGCCAGTAACGACAGGGATAATTCACCCCTCCACTTT
CDR3: CASNDRDNSPLHF
D: TRBD1
V: TRBV5-1
length: 13
J: TRBJ1-6
size: NA

DNA: TGTGCCAGCTCACCACGCGAAATAGCGGGGGGACTCGAGCAGTACTTC
CDR3: CASSPREIAGGLEQYF
D: TRBD2
V: TRBV18
length: 16
J: TRBJ2-7
size: NA

DNA: TGTGCCACCAGTGAACCTTCGGGACAGCCCCAGCATTTT
CDR3: CATSEPSGQPQHF
D: NA
V: TRBV24-1
length: 13
J: TRBJ1-5
size: NA

DNA: TGTGCCAGCAGCCAAGAAATCCCGGGAGTAAACTATGGCTACACCTTC
CDR3: CASSQEIPGVNYGYTF
D: NA
V: TRBV4-2
length: 16
J: TRBJ1-2
size: NA

DNA: TGTGCCTGGAGTGTACAGGGACAGTCCAGGGCCATATATTTT
CDR3: CAWSVQGQSRAIYF
D: TRBD1
V: TRBV30
length: 14
J: TRBJ1-3
size: NA

DNA: TGTGCCACCAGTGATGCCGCTAGATCCAATGAGCAGTTCTTC
CDR3: CATSDAARSNEQFF
D: NA
V: TRBV24-1
length: 14
J: TRBJ2-1
size: NA

DNA: TGTGCTAGTGGTTTGATGGTTGGGCGGCTAGCGGGGGGTTTCCCCTACAATGAGCAGTTCTTC
CDR3: CASGLMVGRLAGGFPYNEQFF
D: TRBD2
V: TRBV12-5
length: 21
J: TRBJ2-1
size: NA

DNA: TGTGCCAGCAGTCCCTGGACAGGGGGCACAGATACGCAGTATTTT
CDR3: CASSPWTGGTDTQYF
D: TRBD1
V: TRBV6-2/TRBV6-3
length: 15
J: TRBJ2-3
size: few

DNA: TGTGCCAGCAGGATATCACAGGGAAACACCATATATTTT
CDR3: CASRISQGNTIYF
D: NA
V: TRBV28
length: 13
J: TRBJ1-3
size: NA

DNA: TGTGCTAGTGGTTCCTACAGTTACAATGAGCAGTTCTTC
CDR3: CASGSYSYNEQFF
D: NA
V: TRBV12-5
length: 13
J: TRBJ2-1
size: NA

DNA: TGTGCCAGCAGCTTAGACCCACAGTCCGGGGGTACGCAGTATTTT
CDR3: CASSLDPQSGGTQYF
D: NA
V: TRBV7-2
length: 15
J: TRBJ2-3
size: NA

DNA: TGCGCCAACAGCCAAGATATTGGGAGCTCTGGGGCCAACGTCCTGACTTTC
CDR3: CANSQDIGSSGANVLTF
D: NA
V: TRBV4-1
length: 17
J: TRBJ2-6
size: NA